Listed here are 28 T cell receptor beta chains from one sample, sequenced in a study of metastatic and nonmetastatic thyroid tumors. Each patient went into thyroid surgery without having received any treatment. TCRdb re-called the PCR reads through MiXCR. The sample includes about 32,000 clones, about 20% seen only once; the top ten take approximately 8%. The sequencing sample was made of blood. These TCRs come from a female donor with papillary thyroid cancer or a benign thyroid nodule (not recorded which). Some clones in this sample may be carry-over from other donors' samples.

In DNA, the CDR3 is TGTGCCAGCAGTTCATTTAGTCGCTCCCAAGAGACCCAGTACTTC. Translated: CASSSFSRSQETQYF. J is TRBJ2-5 and V is TRBV7-2; D is uncertain. In germline, CDR1 is SGHTA, CDR2 FQGNSA. The CDR3 totals 15 residues. Trimming took off 6 bases at V and 1 base at J, with 15 bases between the two ends.

This clone came up many times. The chain has TRBV15 and TRBJ2-1, with TRBD1 matching 8 bases. The CDR3 length is 17 residues. CDR1 LNHNV and CDR2 YYDKDF come from the germline V gene (reference sequence). J was trimmed by 7 bases and V by 5 bases; bases with no gene match: 16. CDR3 nucleotides: TGTGCCACCAGCCCGCAGGTTGGGCCAGGGGGCAGGAATGAGCAGTTCTTC. Protein product: CATSPQVGPGGRNEQFF.

The sample holds many counts of this clone. V is TRBV5-5 and J is TRBJ2-7; 7 bases are a match to TRBD1. Germline V gene lookup returns CDR1 SGHKS and CDR2 YYEKEE (reference sequence). V trimming: 4 bases; J trimming: 0 bases; junction bases outside the gene matches: 4. CDR3 length equals 14 residues. The CDR3 DNA is TGTGCCAGCAGCGAAACAGGGGCCTCCTACGAGCAGTACTTC. Its protein product is CASSETGASYEQYF.

This clone has a handful of counts. CDR3 in DNA: TGCAGTGCTAGCCGGGGGATAGGCTACGAGCAGTACTTC. As protein: CSASRGIGYEQYF. The rearrangement joins TRBV20-1 to TRBJ2-7, with D possibly matching TRBD2 (6 bases). The CDR3 is 13 amino acids. The V end was cut by 3 bases, the J end by 3 bases, with 12 bases between. Germline loops: CDR1 DFQATT, CDR2 SNEGSKA (reference sequence).

This clone has ten or more counts. The CDR3 protein is CASGTPGATNTEAFF. DNA of the CDR3: TGTGCCAGTGGGACCCCCGGGGCCACGAACACTGAAGCTTTCTTT. The V and J genes are TRBV19 and TRBJ1-1; possible D gene TRBD1, 5 bases. Germline V gives CDR1 LNHDA, CDR2 SQIVND (reference sequence). This CDR3 comprises 15 residues. V shed 8 bases and J shed 1 base, with 17 bases lying between them. The full variable domain, completed using reference TRBV19 and TRBJ1-1, is DGGITQSPKYLFRKEGQNVTLSCEQNLNHDAMYWYRQDPGQGLRLIYYSQIVNDFQKGDIAEGYSVSREKKESFPLTVTSAQKNPTAFYLCASGTPGATNTEAFFGQGTRLTVV.

This clone was seen many times. The chain recombines TRBV4-2 with TRBJ2-2; 7 bases align to TRBD1. Losses at the gene ends were 0 bases for V and 6 bases for J; bases not matched to a gene: 13. The CDR3 length is 18 residues. From germline, CDR1 is LGHNA and CDR2 YNFKEQ. The DNA for the CDR3 is TGTGCCAGCAGCCAAGATCCTATAGGGGGCGGTCTGGCCGGGGAGCTGTTTTTT. Protein product: CASSQDPIGGGLAGELFF.

CDR3 protein: CASSEGPQRVEQYF. CDR3 coding DNA: TGTGCCAGCAGCGAAGGGCCCCAAAGGGTCGAGCAGTACTTC. J is TRBJ2-7 and V is TRBV9; unclear D gene. The CDR3 has 14 residues. CDR1 is SGDLS and CDR2 is YYNGEE in the germline V gene. V was cut by 3 bases and J by 6 bases, with 16 bases left in between.

This clone was recorded at least ten times. For the CDR3, the DNA is TGTGCCAGCAGCTTAGCAGGGAACTATGGCTACACCTTC. Protein sequence: CASSLAGNYGYTF. V is TRBV5-6 and J is TRBJ1-2; D is possibly TRBD1 (5 bases). The V end lost 2 bases, the J end lost 2 bases, and 7 bases lay between the germline ends. The CDR3 loop spans 13 amino acids. Per the germline V gene, CDR1 is SGHDT and CDR2 is YYEEEE.

The chain carries TRBV4-2 and TRBJ2-1; 9 nucleotides line up with TRBD2. The V segment lost 3 bases and the J segment 4 bases; nucleotides outside the gene matches: 4. This CDR3 spans 15 amino acids. Germline V gene data show CDR1 as LGHNA and CDR2 as YNFKEQ. The CDR3 protein is CASSHERGAYNEQFF. The DNA of the CDR3 is TGTGCCAGCAGCCATGAGCGGGGGGCTTACAATGAGCAGTTCTTC.

This clone was seen many times. This CDR3 reads CAISDTGQDNSPLHF. DNA for the CDR3: TGTGCCATCAGTGATACTGGACAGGATAATTCACCCCTCCACTTT. The gene calls are TRBV10-3 and TRBJ1-6; 7 bases are shared with TRBD1. Germline-derived CDR1 and CDR2 are ENHRY and SYGVKD. The CDR3 is 15 amino acids. V lost 3 bases to trimming and J lost 5 bases; unmatched junction nucleotides: 4.

This clone has a handful of counts. Germline and junction disagree at one end, which may indicate a read error. The chain carries TRBV30 and TRBJ1-5; a weak D match, TRBD1 (5 bases). Germline lookup yields CDR1 GTSNPN and CDR2 SVGIG (reference sequence). The CDR3 is made up of 13 amino acids. The CDR3 is CAWSVGADQAQHF. CDR3 coding DNA: TGTGCCTGGAGTGTAGGGGCGGATCAGGCCCAGCATTTT.

This clone has a count of ten or more. The genes are TRBV13 and TRBJ1-1, with TRBD1 as a possible D gene (6 bases). With 5 bases removed from V and 1 base from J, the gap between germline ends came to 17 bases. There are 16 residues in the CDR3. The V gene's germline CDR1 is PRHDT and CDR2 FYEKMQ (reference sequence). The CDR3 sequence: CASSQDSTIRNTEAFF. For the CDR3, the DNA is TGTGCCAGCAGCCAGGACAGTACGATAAGGAACACTGAAGCTTTCTTT. The variable domain in full, completed from reference TRBV13 and TRBJ1-1, reads AAGVIQSPRHLIKEKRETATLKCYPIPRHDTVYWYQQGPGQDPQFLISFYEKMQSDKGSIPDRFSAQQFSDYHSELNMSSLELGDSALYFCASSQDSTIRNTEAFFGQGTRLTVV.

The rearrangement uses TRBV24-1 and TRBJ2-2, with D perhaps TRBD2 (5 bases). Trimming removed 8 bases from V and 2 bases from J, with 11 bases in between. Germline lookup yields CDR1 KGHDR and CDR2 SFDVKD. The length of the CDR3 is 14 residues. CDR3 DNA sequence: TGTGCCACCAATGCGGACTTAAACACCGGGGAGCTGTTTTTT. It codes for CATNADLNTGELFF.

This clone was seen ten or more times. This chain joins TRBV7-9 and TRBJ1-1; D is unclear. Germline-derived CDR1 and CDR2 are SEHNR and FQNEAQ (reference sequence). There are 13 residues in the CDR3. V was pared by 0 bases and J by 3 bases, with 5 bases between. The CDR3 is CASSLARHTEAFF. The CDR3 bases are TGTGCCAGCAGCTTAGCCCGGCACACTGAAGCTTTCTTT.

This clone occurred a few times. V and J are TRBV15 and TRBJ2-1; TRBD2 agrees at 12 bases. This CDR3 has 16 amino acids. Looked up from germline, CDR1 is LNHNV and CDR2 is YYDKDF (reference sequence). The V and J ends lost 2 bases and 12 bases, in that order; junction bases with no gene match: 11. The CDR3 region has the DNA TGTGCCACCAGCAGACTAGCGGGAGGGCAACGGGAGGGGCAGTTCTTC. Amino acid sequence: CATSRLAGGQREGQFF.

This clone was picked up many times. CDR3 in amino acids: CASSFYGVLNTEAFF. The CDR3 coding sequence is TGCGCCAGCAGCTTCTATGGTGTATTGAACACTGAAGCTTTCTTT. This rearrangement joins TRBV5-1 to TRBJ1-1, with no clear D. V was cut by 2 bases and J by 0 bases, with 11 bases left in between. This CDR3 is built from 15 residues. CDR1 is SGHRS and CDR2 is YFSETQ in the germline V gene.

The gene calls are TRBV28 and TRBJ2-3; no clear D. V shed 3 bases and J shed 1 base, with 8 bases lying between them. In germline, CDR1 is MDHEN, CDR2 SYDVKM. This CDR3 contains 14 residues. CDR3 residues: CASSFLAGTDTQYF. The CDR3 nucleotides are TGTGCCAGCAGTTTTCTCGCGGGCACAGATACGCAGTATTTT.

This clone was seen many times. This specimen includes other DNA sequences encoding the same CDR3. The chain carries TRBV12-3 or TRBV12-4 and TRBJ1-6; no clear D. The CDR3 sequence is 13 residues long. Trimming removed 3 bases from V and 6 bases from J, with 6 bases in between. CDR3: CASSLQVNSPLHF. The DNA for the CDR3 is TGTGCCAGCAGTTTGCAGGTTAATTCACCCCTCCACTTT.

This clone was detected ten times or more. V and J are TRBV24-1 and TRBJ2-7; 9 bases map to TRBD1. With 4 bases clipped from V and 7 bases from J, the junction kept 4 bases outside the gene matches. Germline assignment: CDR1 KGHDR and CDR2 SFDVKD. This CDR3 has 13 amino acids. The CDR3 here is CATSEGQGQEQYF. The CDR3 DNA sequence: TGTGCCACCAGTGAGGGACAGGGCCAAGAGCAGTACTTC.

This clone appeared a few times. The chain is built from TRBV6-1 and TRBJ2-2; tentatively, D is TRBD1 or TRBD2 (5 bases each). The CDR3 has 16 residues. CDR1 and CDR2 from the germline V gene are MNHNS and SASEGT. Trimming cost V 5 bases and J 6 bases, with 19 bases left between them. This CDR3 reads CASSPGRDLPPGELFF. CDR3 coding DNA: TGTGCCAGCAGTCCCGGCCGGGACCTACCTCCCGGGGAGCTGTTTTTT.

This clone appeared a few times. The genes are TRBV24-1 and TRBJ2-2; D is perhaps TRBD2 (6 bases). From germline, CDR1 is KGHDR and CDR2 SFDVKD. The CDR3 runs 14 residues. V was cut by 5 bases and J by 4 bases, with 10 bases left in between. This CDR3 is CATSAVGGTGELFF. The CDR3 DNA reads as TGTGCCACCAGTGCTGTCGGGGGCACCGGGGAGCTGTTTTTT.

This clone appeared a few times. The chain has TRBV6-1 and TRBJ1-2; 10 bases are a match to TRBD1. The CDR3 is 14 amino acids. The V and J ends lost 6 bases and 4 bases, in that order; junction bases with no gene match: 5. Germline V gene sequence: CDR1 MNHNS, CDR2 SASEGT. CDR3 loop: CASRTGQGSYGYTF. In DNA form, the CDR3 reads TGTGCCAGCAGAACGGGACAGGGGTCCTATGGCTACACCTTC.

The rearrangement joins TRBV20-1 to TRBJ1-3, with no clear D. This CDR3 region has 13 residues. Per the germline V gene, CDR1 is DFQATT and CDR2 is SNEGSKA (reference sequence). Between the trimmed V and J ends, which lost 7 bases and 0 bases, there was a span of 10 bases. The CDR3 DNA reads TGCAGTGGGACGGTGGACTCTGGAAACACCATATATTTT. It translates to CSGTVDSGNTIYF.

This clone appeared many times. This chain uses TRBV5-4 with TRBJ1-1; D ambiguous. The V gene's germline CDR1 is SGHNT and CDR2 YYREEE (reference sequence). The CDR3 runs to 14 residues. Trimming left V 0 bases short and J 4 bases short, with 10 bases between. CDR3 region: CASSLAAPGTEAFF. The CDR3 DNA follows: TGTGCCAGCAGCTTGGCGGCTCCCGGCACTGAAGCTTTCTTT.

This clone was observed at least ten times. This rearrangement joins TRBV27 to TRBJ1-5; TRBD1 might be the D (6 bases). CDR1 and CDR2 (germline): MNHEY, SMNVEV (reference sequence). CDR3 length: 16 residues. The V end was cut by 4 bases, the J end by 5 bases, with 18 bases between. The CDR3 DNA follows: TGTGCCAGCAGTTCCCCTCGGGGGGCTTGGGATCAGCCCCAGCATTTT. Translated: CASSSPRGAWDQPQHF.

This clone was seen a few times. The J gene is TRBJ1-5, the V gene TRBV6-1; D is perhaps TRBD1 (5 bases). The V end was cut by 9 bases, the J end by 0 bases, with 15 bases between. CDR3 length: 15 residues. Germline loops: CDR1 MNHNS, CDR2 SASEGT. The CDR3 region is CASITGPYSNQPQHF. The CDR3 DNA sequence: TGTGCCAGTATCACAGGTCCCTATAGCAATCAGCCCCAGCATTTT.

On this clone itself: At one end, the junction sequence differs from germline, possibly due to a read error. V is TRBV15 and J is TRBJ1-6, with D uncertain. From germline, CDR1 is LNHNV and CDR2 YYDKDF (reference sequence). The CDR3 length is 16 residues. The CDR3 region has the DNA TGTGCCACCAGGAGAGATGACGCGTATATTGGTCCACCCCTCCACTTT. This translates into CATRRDDAYIGPPLHF.

The chain links TRBV12-3 or TRBV12-4 to TRBJ1-5; D may be TRBD1 (6 bases). The CDR3 has 13 residues. V dropped 3 bases and J dropped 6 bases, with 9 bases sitting between them. Here the CDR3 reads CASSFARGQPQHF. CDR3 in DNA: TGTGCCAGCAGTTTTGCCAGGGGTCAGCCCCAGCATTTT.